A single sample is the source of the 29 T cell receptor beta chains below, sequenced in a study of T-cell reconstitution after alpha-beta-depleted transplantation in children. For TCRbeta, the library was prepared with unique molecular identifiers. TCRdb re-called the PCR reads through MiXCR, storing one row per CDR3 protein. Among approximately 980,000 distinct CDR3 sequences, roughly 29% were seen once, and the ten largest hold more than 25%. The source material was PBMCs, mostly from graft donor cells, sampled 360 days after TCRalphabeta/CD19-depleted stem cell transplant. These receptors all come from a boy in the first two years of life who had a stem cell transplant for SCID, so the T cells may come from the graft donor.

DNA of the CDR3: TGTGCCAGCAGTAAGGGACAGTCCTACGAGCAGTACTTC. Protein product: CASSKGQSYEQYF. The chain has TRBV7-2 and TRBJ2-7, with 7 bases matching TRBD1. This CDR3 spans 13 amino acids. The trim removed 6 bases at V and 1 base at J, leaving 3 bases unmatched. Germline lookup yields CDR1 SGHTA and CDR2 FQGNSA. The complete variable domain, with remaining parts taken from reference TRBV7-2 and TRBJ2-7, reads GAGVSQSPSNKVTEKGKDVELRCDPISGHTALYWYRQSLGQGLEFLIYFQGNSAPDKSGLPSDRFSAERTGGSVSTLTIQRTQQEDSAVYLCASSKGQSYEQYFGPGTRLTVT.

This clonotype was found a few times. The rearrangement links TRBV29-1 to TRBJ1-1; D might be TRBD1 (5 bases). There are 13 residues in the CDR3. The germline gives CDR1 SQVTM, CDR2 ANQGSEA. V gave up 5 bases and J gave up 5 bases, with 15 bases separating them. CDR3 in DNA: TGCAGCGTTCGGCAGCCAGGGACTACTGAAGCTTTCTTT. Translating gives CSVRQPGTTEAFF.

This clonotype was counted between two and nine times. The gene calls are TRBV12-3 or TRBV12-4 and TRBJ2-1; either TRBD1 or TRBD2 may supply D (5 bases each). This CDR3 is 16 amino acids long. Trimming shortened V by 1 base and J by 6 bases, and 16 bases separated the two germline ends. The CDR3 DNA follows: TGTGCCAGCAGTTTAGGTGGGGGATTTCGGGGCAATGAGCAGTTCTTC. This translates into CASSLGGGFRGNEQFF.

This rearrangement joins TRBV10-3 to TRBJ1-3; D may be TRBD1 (6 bases). Germline CDR1 ENHRY, CDR2 SYGVKD. The V and J ends lost 3 bases and 0 bases respectively, with 18 bases between them. This CDR3 region has 18 residues. CDR3 sequence (DNA): TGTGCCATCAGTGATTGGTTGGACAGCCAACCCTCTGGAAACACCATATATTTT. This gives the protein CAISDWLDSQPSGNTIYF.

Turning to this clonotype: The junction does not match germline at one end; this may be a read error. This chain connects TRBV4-1 to TRBJ2-7, with no clear D. The CDR3 loop spans 17 amino acids. Germline CDR1 is MGHRA and CDR2 is YSYEKL. The CDR3 DNA reads as TGCGCCAGGAGCCGTGCCGCGTTGGAGCCCGCATACTACGAGCAGTACTTC. Translating gives CARSRAALEPAYYEQYF.

This chain uses TRBV12-3 or TRBV12-4 with TRBJ2-2; possibly TRBD2 for D (5 bases). The CDR3 contains 15 residues. Trimming took off 1 base at V and 3 bases at J, with 9 bases between the two ends. In DNA, the CDR3 is TGTGCCAGCAGTTTAGGAGCGGATGACACCGGGGAGCTGTTTTTT. This encodes CASSLGADDTGELFF.

This clonotype was seen a handful of times. The CDR3 DNA reads TGTGCCAGCAGCCAAAAGGCTAGTCGGGGACCGCGGGGCGATACGCAGTATTTT. Protein: CASSQKASRGPRGDTQYF. This chain uses TRBV3-1 with TRBJ2-3; the D gene is possibly TRBD2 (6 bases). Germline V gives CDR1 LGHDT, CDR2 YNNKEL (reference sequence). The V end was cut by 2 bases, the J end by 6 bases, with 24 bases between. The length of the CDR3 is 18 residues.

CDR3 region: CASSFSGAGGELFF. CDR3 bases: TGCGCCAGCAGCTTTTCGGGGGCTGGCGGGGAGCTGTTTTTT. The gene calls are TRBV5-1 and TRBJ2-2; D may be TRBD1 or TRBD2 (6 bases each). Germline values: CDR1 SGHRS, CDR2 YFSETQ. V lost 2 bases and J lost 7, with 12 bases in between. The CDR3 totals 14 residues. The variable domain in full, with the rest retrieved from reference TRBV5-1 and TRBJ2-2, is KAGVTQTPRYLIKTRGQQVTLSCSPISGHRSVSWYQQTPGQGLQFLFEYFSETQRNKGNFPGRFSGRQFSNSRSEMNVSTLELGDSALYLCASSFSGAGGELFFGEGSRLTVL.

The chain employs TRBV6-6 and TRBJ2-4; 11 nucleotides align to TRBD1. Germline CDR1 and CDR2: MNHNY and SVGAGI (reference sequence). This CDR3 is 13 amino acids long. V lost 7 bases and J lost 9; bases outside the gene matches: 5. The CDR3 reads CASTMGTGGIQYF. CDR3 bases: TGTGCCAGCACTATGGGGACAGGGGGCATTCAGTACTTC.

The gene calls are TRBV30 and TRBJ2-5; D perhaps matches TRBD1 (5 bases). V lost 3 bases to trimming and J lost 4 bases, with 18 bases between them. The germline V gene has CDR1 GTSNPN and CDR2 SVGIG (reference sequence). The CDR3 covers 15 residues. CDR3 region: CAWRPGVRVGETQYF. CDR3 DNA sequence: TGTGCCTGGAGACCCGGTGTCAGGGTAGGAGAGACCCAGTACTTC.

This clonotype has a handful of counts. The chain couples TRBV7-6 to TRBJ2-3; D might be TRBD2 (5 bases). The CDR3 consists of 17 residues. Trimming pared 1 base from V and 2 bases from J, leaving 16 bases between. Germline lookup yields CDR1 SGHVS and CDR2 FNYEAQ. The CDR3 reads CASSLVLQRKHTDTQYF. CDR3 DNA: TGTGCCAGCAGCTTAGTCCTACAGCGGAAACACACAGATACGCAGTATTTT.

The chain links TRBV9 to TRBJ1-1; weak D call: TRBD1 (5 bases). The V end was cut by 3 bases, the J end by 2 bases, with 26 bases between. CDR3 length equals 19 residues. Per germline, CDR1 SGDLS and CDR2 YYNGEE. The CDR3: CASSAQGPGVVRENTEAFF. The CDR3 DNA is TGTGCCAGCAGCGCCCAGGGCCCGGGGGTGGTTCGAGAAAACACTGAAGCTTTCTTT.

This chain joins TRBV5-1 and TRBJ2-5, with no clear D. CDR1 is SGHRS and CDR2 is YFSETQ in the germline V gene. Trimming removed 6 bases from V and 2 bases from J, with 17 bases in between. The CDR3 runs 15 residues. CDR3 nucleotides: TGCGCCAGCACCTCGACACCCGAAAGACAAGAGACCCAGTACTTC. The encoded protein is CASTSTPERQETQYF.

This clonotype was found a few times. J is TRBJ2-2 and V is TRBV29-1; weak D call: TRBD1 (6 bases). The CDR3 has 14 amino acids. CDR1 SQVTM and CDR2 ANQGSEA come from the germline V gene. V shed 4 bases and J shed 0 bases, with 9 bases lying between them. The CDR3 spells CSVVQGPNTGELFF. The CDR3 region has the DNA TGCAGCGTTGTACAGGGACCGAACACCGGGGAGCTGTTTTTT.

This clonotype has only one observation. This chain joins TRBV11-2 and TRBJ2-4; no clear D. Trimming shortened V by 5 bases and J by 2 bases, and 16 bases separated the two germline ends. The CDR3 is 16 residues long. Germline loops: CDR1 SGHAT, CDR2 FQNNGV. The CDR3 DNA follows: TGTGCCAGCAGCCGACCCTTAGGGCTGACCAAAAACATTCAGTACTTC. Amino acids: CASSRPLGLTKNIQYF. Using reference TRBV11-2 and TRBJ2-4 for the parts outside the CDR3, the full variable domain is EAGVAQSPRYKIIEKRQSVAFWCNPISGHATLYWYQQILGQGPKLLIQFQNNGVVDDSQLPKDRFSAERLKGVDSTLKIQPAKLEDSAVYLCASSRPLGLTKNIQYFGAGTRLSVL.

In this sample, this clonotype turned up a few times. J is TRBJ2-3 and V is TRBV9; no firm D call. Per germline, CDR1 SGDLS and CDR2 YYNGEE. V was clipped by 7 bases and J by 4 bases, with 13 bases between them. The CDR3 is 13 amino acids. In DNA, the CDR3 is TGTGCCAGCCCCCCCCCTGGGCCAGATACGCAGTATTTT. Its protein product is CASPPPGPDTQYF. The full variable domain, in which reference TRBV9 and TRBJ2-3 provide the parts outside the CDR3, is DSGVTQTPKHLITATGQRVTLRCSPRSGDLSVYWYQQSLDQGLQFLIQYYNGEERAKGNILERFSAQQFPDLHSELNLSSLELGDSALYFCASPPPGPDTQYFGPGTRLTVL.

The V call is TRBV18, the J call TRBJ2-1, with a weak D call TRBD2 (5 bases). V was shortened by 3 bases and J by 7 bases, with 13 bases between the two germline ends. Germline-derived CDR1 and CDR2 are KGHSH and LQKENI. The CDR3 is 14 amino acids. This chain's CDR3 is CASSPGGSGNEQFF. CDR3 DNA: TGTGCCAGCTCACCGGGTGGCAGCGGAAATGAGCAGTTCTTC.

This CDR3 is CASTAPSGGTDTQYF. The CDR3 DNA follows: TGTGCTTCTACCGCCCCTAGCGGGGGCACAGATACGCAGTATTTT. The rearrangement joins TRBV12-3 or TRBV12-4 to TRBJ2-3, with 9 bases lining up with TRBD2. This CDR3 region has 15 residues.

The chain carries TRBV12-3 or TRBV12-4 and TRBJ1-1; D is unresolved. This CDR3 has 14 amino acids. The ends were cut back, 7 bases at V and 1 base at J, with 13 bases in the middle. In DNA, the CDR3 is TGTGCCAGCAACATGGGAACGGGGAACACTGAAGCTTTCTTT. It encodes CASNMGTGNTEAFF.

The J gene is TRBJ1-5, the V gene TRBV12-3 or TRBV12-4, with D unclear. The CDR3 length is 15 residues. Trimming took off 3 bases at V and 4 bases at J, with 13 bases between the two ends. Written as DNA, the CDR3 is TGTGCCAGCAGTTTGGCGGGCAGGAGGAATCAGCCCCAGCATTTT. This translates into CASSLAGRRNQPQHF.

V and J are TRBV28 and TRBJ2-5; TRBD2 agrees at 7 bases. This CDR3 region has 18 residues. V gave up 9 bases and J gave up 0 bases; unmatched junction bases: 19. The germline V gene has CDR1 MDHEN and CDR2 SYDVKM. The chain's CDR3 is CASSGRRGNVPYQETQYF. The DNA of the CDR3 is TGTGCCAGTTCCGGGCGGCGGGGGAACGTTCCGTACCAAGAGACCCAGTACTTC.

The chain has TRBV5-1 and TRBJ2-1, with 9 bases that match TRBD1. The length of the CDR3 is 15 residues. Unmatched junction bases numbered 8, after V lost 4 bases and J lost 6 bases. CDR1 is SGHRS and CDR2 is YFSETQ in the germline V gene. The DNA of the CDR3 is TGCGCCAGCAGCATGGGACAGGGTCCCCCCAATGAGCAGTTCTTC. It codes for CASSMGQGPPNEQFF.

This clonotype was observed a handful of times. The V gene is TRBV12-3 or TRBV12-4, the J gene TRBJ2-3; TRBD2 is a possible D gene (6 bases). V lost 5 bases to trimming and J lost 0 bases, with 15 bases between them. This CDR3 has 16 residues. The CDR3 DNA follows: TGTGCCAGCAGTACCCATTCCGGGACTAGCACAGATACGCAGTATTTT. This gives the protein CASSTHSGTSTDTQYF.

This clonotype was counted only a few times. The CDR3 spells CASSPGTGGPEAFF. The CDR3 DNA follows: TGTGCCAGCAGCCCGGGGACAGGGGGACCTGAAGCTTTCTTT. V gene TRBV7-9 combines with J gene TRBJ1-1; the match to TRBD1 covers 11 bases. Per germline, CDR1 SEHNR and CDR2 FQNEAQ (reference sequence). V shed 5 bases and J 6 bases; nucleotides not matched to a gene: 5. The length of the CDR3 is 14 residues.

Only a few counts were recorded for this clonotype. Written as DNA, the CDR3 is TGCGCCAGCAGCTCTCAAGGACCAGCCCACACAGATACGCAGTATTTT. Protein product: CASSSQGPAHTDTQYF. The J gene is TRBJ2-3, the V gene TRBV5-1; D gene unclear. The CDR3 is 16 residues long. Germline assignment: CDR1 SGHRS and CDR2 YFSETQ. The V gene lost 3 bases and the J gene lost 2 bases, with 16 bases spanning the gap. The variable domain in full, with the rest retrieved from reference TRBV5-1 and TRBJ2-3, is KAGVTQTPRYLIKTRGQQVTLSCSPISGHRSVSWYQQTPGQGLQFLFEYFSETQRNKGNFPGRFSGRQFSNSRSEMNVSTLELGDSALYLCASSSQGPAHTDTQYFGPGTRLTVL.

The chain carries TRBV11-2 and TRBJ2-3, with TRBD2 as a possible D gene (6 bases). Trimming cost V 2 bases and J 2 bases, with 17 bases left between them. The CDR3 loop spans 17 amino acids. Germline lookup yields CDR1 SGHAT and CDR2 FQNNGV. This chain's CDR3 is CASSLMLAVTITDTQYF. In nucleotides, the CDR3 is TGTGCCAGCAGCTTAATGTTAGCGGTCACCATCACAGATACGCAGTATTTT.

V is TRBV7-9 and J is TRBJ2-2; D might be TRBD2 (7 bases). From germline, CDR1 is SEHNR and CDR2 FQNEAQ (reference sequence). The CDR3 contains 16 residues. Trimming shortened V by 5 bases and J by 7 bases, and 20 bases separated the two germline ends. CDR3 sequence: CASSTATGGQVGELFF. The CDR3 region has the DNA TGTGCCAGCAGCACAGCGACCGGGGGGCAGGTCGGGGAGCTGTTTTTT.

CDR3 sequence reads: CASSLGTSYGYTF. The CDR3 DNA sequence: TGTGCCAGCAGCTTAGGGACTTCATATGGCTACACCTTC. V usage is TRBV7-2 and J usage is TRBJ1-2; D call uncertain. The CDR3 has 13 amino acids. Germline V gives CDR1 SGHTA, CDR2 FQGNSA. The V end lost 1 base, the J end lost 5 bases, and 8 bases lay between the germline ends. Combining the CDR3 with reference TRBV7-2 and TRBJ1-2 gives the whole variable domain GAGVSQSPSNKVTEKGKDVELRCDPISGHTALYWYRQSLGQGLEFLIYFQGNSAPDKSGLPSDRFSAERTGGSVSTLTIQRTQQEDSAVYLCASSLGTSYGYTFGSGTRLTVV.

The chain employs TRBV6-2 or TRBV6-3 and TRBJ2-1; no clear D gene. The V end was cut by 2 bases, the J end by 6 bases, with 11 bases between. The CDR3 spans 14 residues. Germline CDR1 is MNHEY and CDR2 is SVGEGT. The CDR3 is CASSYPPSINEQFF. The CDR3 DNA is TGTGCCAGCAGTTACCCCCCCTCAATCAATGAGCAGTTCTTC.